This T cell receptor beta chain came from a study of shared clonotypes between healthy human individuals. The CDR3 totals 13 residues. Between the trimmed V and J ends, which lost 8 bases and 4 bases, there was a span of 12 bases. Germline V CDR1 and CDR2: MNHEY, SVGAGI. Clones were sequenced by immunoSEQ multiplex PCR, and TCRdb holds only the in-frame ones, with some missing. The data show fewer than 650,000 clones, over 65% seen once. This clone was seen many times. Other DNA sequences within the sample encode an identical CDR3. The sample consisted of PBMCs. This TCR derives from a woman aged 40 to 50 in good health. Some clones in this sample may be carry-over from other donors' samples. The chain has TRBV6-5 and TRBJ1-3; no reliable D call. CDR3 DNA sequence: TGTGCCAGCTGTCCTTCTGGGGGAAACACCATATATTTT. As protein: CASCPSGGNTIYF.